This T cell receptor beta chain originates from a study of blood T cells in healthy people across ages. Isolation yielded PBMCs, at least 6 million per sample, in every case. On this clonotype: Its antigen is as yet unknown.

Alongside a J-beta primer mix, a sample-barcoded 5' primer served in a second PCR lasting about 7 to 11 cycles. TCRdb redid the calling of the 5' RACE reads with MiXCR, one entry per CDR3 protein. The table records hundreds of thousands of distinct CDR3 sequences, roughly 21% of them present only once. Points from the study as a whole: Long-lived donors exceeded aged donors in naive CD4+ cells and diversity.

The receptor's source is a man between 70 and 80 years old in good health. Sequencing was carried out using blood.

The DNA for the CDR3 is TGTGCCAGCAGCACAAGGACAGGTCGCACAGATACGCAGTATTTT. Translated, it gives CASSTRTGRTDTQYF. This rearrangement joins TRBV5-4 to TRBJ2-3; 7 positions agree with TRBD1. Germline loops: CDR1 SGHNT, CDR2 YYREEE (reference sequence). This CDR3 is 15 amino acids long. V lost 4 bases and J lost 1; bases outside the gene matches: 6.